These 12 T cell receptor beta chains originate from one sample sequenced in a study of blood T cell repertoires in COVID-19. Sequenced by immunoSEQ multiplex PCR; TCRdb stores in-frame clones only, minus some. The sample consists of about 160,000 clones, about 92% of them appearing once. Sequenced input: peripheral blood. Receptors originate from a man aged 30-40 years with COVID-19, enrolled during active disease.

This chain links TRBV5-5 with TRBJ2-7; 9 bases map to TRBD2. Losses at the gene ends were 0 bases for V and 7 bases for J; bases not matched to a gene: 17. The CDR3 has 18 residues. The germline V gene has CDR1 SGHKS and CDR2 YYEKEE (reference sequence). CDR3 DNA: TGTGCCAGCAGCTTGGGGGCTAGCGGGGAGACAAGCTTATCAGAGCAGTACTTC. Amino acids: CASSLGASGETSLSEQYF.

The V gene is TRBV12-3 or TRBV12-4, the J gene TRBJ2-1; D may be TRBD1 (6 bases). Trimming took off 5 bases at V and 7 bases at J, with 12 bases between the two ends. The CDR3 runs to 13 residues. DNA for the CDR3: TGTGCCAGCAGTGCCGACAGGCCGAATGAGCAGTTCTTC. Translation: CASSADRPNEQFF.

The V call is TRBV11-1, the J call TRBJ1-1; D unresolved. The CDR3 is 13 amino acids. V lost 5 bases to trimming and J lost 3 bases, with 10 bases between them. CDR1 is SGHAT and CDR2 is FQDESV in the germline V gene (reference sequence). Here the CDR3 reads CASSGSRYTEAFF. The CDR3 DNA follows: TGTGCCAGCAGCGGGTCCAGGTACACTGAAGCTTTCTTT.

The rearrangement uses TRBV7-9 and TRBJ2-6; the match to TRBD1 covers 10 bases. The CDR3 contains 22 residues. V was clipped by 7 bases and J by 1 base; unmatched bases: 22. Per germline, CDR1 SEHNR and CDR2 FQNEAQ (reference sequence). The CDR3 nucleotides are TGTGCCAGCACACTAATTTGGGGGGCGGTCGGGACAGGGGCTTCTGGGGCCAACGTCCTGACTTTC. Translated: CASTLIWGAVGTGASGANVLTF.

This sequence joins TRBV6-4 and TRBJ2-7; 7 bases agree with TRBD1. Germline lookup yields CDR1 MRHNA and CDR2 SNTAGT. V was clipped by 9 bases and J by 3 bases; unmatched bases: 20. This CDR3 contains 17 residues. CDR3 in amino acids: CARRKLDTDRPFYEQYF. In DNA form, the CDR3 reads TGTGCCAGGCGAAAATTGGATACGGACAGGCCCTTCTACGAGCAGTACTTC.

The V gene is TRBV28, the J gene TRBJ2-5; possible D gene TRBD1, 6 bases. Germline CDR1 is MDHEN and CDR2 is SYDVKM. The CDR3 loop spans 14 amino acids. Trimming stripped 4 bases from V and 1 base from J, with 10 bases between. DNA for the CDR3: TGTGCCAGCAGTTCAGGACAGTTCCAAGAGACCCAGTACTTC. It specifies CASSSGQFQETQYF. Filled out from reference TRBV28 and TRBJ2-5, the complete variable domain reads DVKVTQSSRYLVKRTGEKVFLECVQDMDHENMFWYRQDPGLGLRLIYFSYDVKMKEKGDIPEGYSVSREKKERFSLILESASTNQTSMYLCASSSGQFQETQYFGPGTRLLVL.

This chain links TRBV21-1 with TRBJ2-3; TRBD2, the D gene given by the table, was not confirmed from the DNA. TRBV21-1 is tagged as a pseudogene. The CDR3 is 18 amino acids. CDR3 sequence: CASSKKRWPAVITDTQYF. The CDR3 DNA reads as TGTGCCAGCAGCAAAAAGAGGTGGCCGGCAGTCATCACAGATACGCAGTATTTT.

The chain employs TRBV5-1 and TRBJ2-7; 7 nucleotides line up with TRBD1. J lost 1 base, V lost 3 bases, and 1 base had no gene match. CDR3 length: 13 residues. Germline V lookup: CDR1 SGHRS, CDR2 YFSETQ. The CDR3 DNA sequence: TGCGCCAGCAGCTGGGGACAGTCCTACGAGCAGTACTTC. As protein: CASSWGQSYEQYF.

The chain joins TRBV11-2 to TRBJ1-3; 7 bases match TRBD1. Germline V gene data show CDR1 as SGHAT and CDR2 as FQNNGV. The CDR3 spans 11 residues. With 11 bases clipped from V and 3 bases from J, the junction kept 1 base outside the gene matches. The CDR3 protein is CAQGVGNTIYF. CDR3 DNA sequence: TGTGCCCAGGGGGTTGGAAACACCATATATTTT.

The chain joins TRBV2 to TRBJ2-2; tentatively, D is TRBD2 (6 bases). The CDR3 totals 15 residues. Germline CDR1 reads SNHLY; CDR2 reads FYNNEI. The V gene lost 5 bases and the J gene lost 0 bases, with 10 bases spanning the gap. The CDR3 here is CASSTSSANTGELFF. The CDR3 DNA reads as TGTGCCAGCAGTACTAGCTCCGCGAACACCGGGGAGCTGTTTTTT.

CDR3: CASSFWGGGTDTQYF. The DNA for the CDR3 is TGTGCCAGCAGCTTTTGGGGCGGGGGAACAGATACGCAGTATTTT. V and J are TRBV7-3 and TRBJ2-3; TRBD2 matches at 7 bases. The germline V gene encodes CDR1 SGHTA and CDR2 FQGTGA. Unmatched junction bases numbered 6, after V lost 3 bases and J lost 3 bases. This CDR3 has 15 amino acids.

V usage is TRBV4-1 and J usage is TRBJ2-2; D is perhaps TRBD2 (6 bases). The CDR3 sequence is 15 residues long. The germline CDR1 and CDR2 sequences are MGHRA and YSYEKL. Trimming pared 3 bases from V and 7 bases from J, leaving 15 bases between. CDR3 loop: CASSHPRGKGGELFF. CDR3 coding DNA: TGCGCCAGCAGCCATCCACGGGGGAAAGGCGGGGAGCTGTTTTTT.